These T cell receptor beta chains were read from a single sample in a study of shared clonotypes between healthy human individuals. Sequencing used immunoSEQ multiplex PCR; TCRdb keeps in-frame clones, though not all of them. The repertoire holds some 480,000 clones, with 70% to 85% as singletons. Sample: PBMCs. These receptors came from a woman in her forties in good health. Some clones in this sample may be carry-over from other donors' samples. Both conserved end residues are part of each CDR3. D genes are given only for firm matches. A row's size may be missing; if present it is once, few, many or a size class.

>-|-|TRBJ2-7|TRBV5-1
CASSLAGGWPSSYEQYF
TGCGCCAGCAGCTTGGCCGGTGGGTGGCCCTCCTCCTACGAGCAGTACTTC
>-|-|TRBJ1-4|TRBV5-1
CASSPQGSGNEKLFF
TGCGCCAGCAGCCCACAGGGCTCGGGTAATGAAAAACTGTTTTTT
>few|TRBD1|TRBJ2-3|TRBV5-1
CASSEGQTDTQYF
TGCGCCAGCAGCGAGGGACAGACAGATACGCAGTATTTT
>-|TRBD2|TRBJ2-3|TRBV18
CASSPVLAGADTQYF
TGTGCCAGCTCACCGGTTCTAGCGGGAGCAGATACGCAGTATTTT
>-|TRBD2|TRBJ2-1|TRBV15
CATSVLAGEGEQFF
TGTGCCACCAGCGTCCTAGCGGGAGAGGGTGAGCAGTTCTTC
>-|-|TRBJ1-5|TRBV28
CASSLFVQPQHF
TGTGCCAGCAGTTTATTTGTCCAGCCCCAGCATTTT
>-|-|TRBJ2-6|TRBV28
CASSPMGSDVANVLTF
TGTGCCAGCAGCCCAATGGGGTCGGATGTGGCCAACGTCCTGACTTTC
>-|-|TRBJ2-5|TRBV9
CASSVGSRIQETQYF
TGTGCCAGCAGCGTAGGGAGTAGGATCCAAGAGACCCAGTACTTC
>-|TRBD2|TRBJ2-1|TRBV30
CALVSGTSYNEQFF
TGTGCCCTTGTTAGCGGGACGTCCTACAATGAGCAGTTCTTC
>-|TRBD1|TRBJ2-5|TRBV11-2
CASSSGQQETQYF
TGTGCCAGCAGCTCGGGACAGCAAGAGACCCAGTACTTC
>-|-|TRBJ2-7|TRBV11-1
CASSLGGAREYEQYF
TGTGCCAGCAGCTTAGGAGGTGCCCGCGAATACGAGCAGTACTTC
>-|-|TRBJ1-4|TRBV18
CASSPASVTNEKLFF
TGTGCCAGCTCACCAGCCTCGGTAACTAATGAAAAACTGTTTTTT
>few|-|TRBJ1-5|TRBV21-1
CASSNCGREPQHF
TGTGCCAGCAGCAATTGCGGGAGGGAGCCCCAGCATTTT
>-|-|TRBJ2-5|TRBV30
CAWSGYGERQETQYF
TGTGCCTGGAGTGGTTACGGAGAACGCCAAGAGACCCAGTACTTC
>-|TRBD2|TRBJ2-5|TRBV4-1
CASSLSLTSGQATQYF
TGCGCCAGCAGCCTATCCCTGACTAGCGGCCAGGCGACCCAGTACTTC
>-|TRBD1|TRBJ1-4|TRBV27
CASSSRTGEIEKLFF
TGTGCCAGCAGTTCCCGGACAGGGGAGATCGAAAAACTGTTTTTT